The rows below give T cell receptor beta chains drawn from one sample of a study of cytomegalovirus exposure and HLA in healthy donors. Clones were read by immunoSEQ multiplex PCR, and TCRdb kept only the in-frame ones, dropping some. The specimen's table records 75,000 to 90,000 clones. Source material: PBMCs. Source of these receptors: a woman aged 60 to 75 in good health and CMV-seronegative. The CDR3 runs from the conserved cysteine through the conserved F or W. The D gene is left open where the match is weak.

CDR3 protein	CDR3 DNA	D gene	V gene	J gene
CASSVQGTNYGYTF	TGTGCCAGCAGCGTACAGGGTACGAACTATGGCTACACCTTC	NA	TRBV7-2	TRBJ1-2
CASSIELRDRVVEQYF	TGTGCCAGCAGCATAGAACTCCGGGACAGGGTTGTCGAGCAGTACTTC	TRBD1	TRBV6-6	TRBJ2-7
CASSRLDREKLFF	TGCGCCAGCAGCCGACTCGACAGGGAAAAACTGTTTTTT	NA	TRBV4-1	TRBJ1-4
CASRRLAGGGDEQFF	TGTGCCAGCAGAAGACTAGCGGGAGGAGGAGATGAGCAGTTCTTC	TRBD2	TRBV2	TRBJ2-1
CASRDREGSYNEQFF	TGTGCCAGCAGGGACAGGGAGGGCTCCTACAATGAGCAGTTCTTC	NA	TRBV2	TRBJ2-1
CASSPRDRGETQYF	TGTGCCAGCAGCCCCCGGGACAGGGGTGAGACCCAGTACTTC	TRBD1	TRBV9	TRBJ2-5
CASSLESGGAYEQFF	TGTGCCAGCAGCTTAGAAAGCGGGGGGGCCTATGAGCAGTTCTTC	TRBD2	TRBV11-3	TRBJ2-1
CASSLRTGTGGFRPDTQYF	TGTGCCAGCAGCCTTCGAACCGGGACAGGGGGCTTTCGTCCAGATACGCAGTATTTT	TRBD1	TRBV7-9	TRBJ2-3
CASGSGSVAGELFF	TGTGCCAGTGGTAGCGGGAGCGTGGCCGGGGAGCTGTTTTTT	TRBD2	TRBV19	TRBJ2-2
CASSRGGDADTQYF	TGCGCCAGCAGCCGAGGGGGCGATGCAGATACGCAGTATTTT	TRBD1	TRBV4-1	TRBJ2-3
CASSVGTGTITIYF	TGTGCCAGCAGTGTGGGGACAGGGACTATCACCATATATTTT	TRBD1	TRBV6-1	TRBJ1-3
CASSPWSGLAGPSYEQYF	TGTGCCAGCAGCCCTTGGTCCGGACTAGCGGGGCCCTCCTACGAGCAGTACTTC	TRBD2	TRBV27	TRBJ2-7
CASSPPGGGRSREQYF	TGTGCCAGCAGCCCCCCGGGTGGCGGGAGATCCCGCGAGCAGTACTTC	TRBD2	TRBV9	TRBJ2-7
CASSFRTSGNTDTQYF	TGTGCCAGCAGTTTTCGGACTAGCGGAAACACAGATACGCAGTATTTT	TRBD2	TRBV27	TRBJ2-3
CASSQSQGNEQFF	TGTGCCAGCAGTCAATCACAGGGCAATGAGCAGTTCTTC	NA	TRBV19	TRBJ2-1
CASSLQTSGSTDTQYF	TGCGCCAGCAGCCTACAGACTAGCGGGAGCACAGATACGCAGTATTTT	TRBD2	TRBV5-1	TRBJ2-3
CASGEGGPSSYEQYF	TGTGCCAGCGGGGAGGGCGGGCCGAGCTCCTACGAGCAGTACTTC	TRBD2	TRBV7-8	TRBJ2-7
CASSPTGAFSGANVLTF	TGTGCCAGCAGCCCAACAGGGGCCTTCTCTGGGGCCAACGTCCTGACTTTC	TRBD1	TRBV7-8	TRBJ2-6
CASSIGGGTGTDTQYF	TGTGCCAGTAGTATCGGGGGGGGGACAGGCACAGATACGCAGTATTTT	NA	TRBV19	TRBJ2-3
CASSPLTGGGFHGELFF	TGTGCCAGTAGTCCCCTCACAGGGGGCGGTTTTCACGGGGAGCTGTTTTTT	TRBD1	TRBV19	TRBJ2-2
CASSFWSGSLEQYF	TGTGCCAGCAGCTTCTGGAGCGGGTCTTTGGAGCAGTACTTC	NA	TRBV5-6	TRBJ2-7
CASSLAIRTGGASDTQYF	TGTGCCAGCAGCTTGGCGATTAGAACAGGGGGCGCTTCAGATACGCAGTATTTT	TRBD1	TRBV5-8	TRBJ2-3
CASSEPAGTAYEQYF	TGTGCCAGCAGTGAACCGGCAGGTACAGCCTACGAGCAGTACTTC	NA	TRBV6-1	TRBJ2-7
CATNGNSLGGNTIYF	TGTGCCACCAACGGAAACAGCCTTGGGGGAAACACCATATATTTT	NA	TRBV28	TRBJ1-3
CASSFDQRGATNEKLFF	TGCGCCAGCAGCTTCGACCAAAGAGGTGCAACTAATGAAAAACTGTTTTTT	NA	TRBV5-1	TRBJ1-4
CASSPNNSGYGYTF	TGTGCCAGCTCACCTAATAACAGCGGCTATGGCTACACCTTC	NA	TRBV18	TRBJ1-2
CASETGGGVSYEQYF	TGTGCCAGCGAGACAGGGGGAGGGGTTTCCTACGAGCAGTACTTC	TRBD1	TRBV28	TRBJ2-7
CASSPRTIRGYGYTF	TGTGCCAGTAGTCCCCGGACCATCAGGGGGTATGGCTACACCTTC	TRBD1	TRBV19	TRBJ1-2
CASSVPGLASNEQFF	TGTGCCAGCAGTGTACCGGGACTAGCGAGCAATGAGCAGTTCTTC	TRBD2	TRBV28	TRBJ2-1
CAINPPGTGANVLTF	TGTGCCATAAACCCTCCGGGAACCGGGGCCAACGTCCTGACTTTC	NA	TRBV5-8	TRBJ2-6
CASSAGTASTDTQYF	TGCGCCAGCAGTGCCGGGACAGCAAGCACAGATACGCAGTATTTT	TRBD1	TRBV10-1	TRBJ2-3
CASSVSPTNTGELFF	TGTGCCAGCAGCGTAAGCCCCACGAACACCGGGGAGCTGTTTTTT	NA	TRBV9	TRBJ2-2
CASTGLAGNYNEQFF	TGCGCCAGCACCGGACTAGCGGGAAATTACAATGAGCAGTTCTTC	TRBD2	TRBV5-1	TRBJ2-1
CASSLAGSSYNEQFF	TGTGCCAGCAGCTTAGCGGGGAGCTCCTACAATGAGCAGTTCTTC	NA	TRBV7-3	TRBJ2-1
CASSLAASGSWETQYF	TGTGCCAGCAGCCTCGCCGCTAGCGGGAGTTGGGAGACCCAGTACTTC	TRBD2	TRBV7-9	TRBJ2-5
CASSITGGLETQYF	TGTGCCAGTAGTATCACAGGGGGATTAGAGACCCAGTACTTC	TRBD1	TRBV19	TRBJ2-5
CASSPSGGSGNTIYF	TGTGCCAGCTCACCTAGCGGGGGCTCTGGAAACACCATATATTTT	NA	TRBV18	TRBJ1-3
CASSLTDYGYTF	TGCGCCAGCAGCTTGACGGACTATGGCTACACCTTC	NA	TRBV5-1	TRBJ1-2
CASSYSWAQTDTQYF	TGTGCCAGCAGTTACTCGTGGGCGCAAACAGATACGCAGTATTTT	NA	TRBV6-5	TRBJ2-3
CASSLPEGASTDTQYF	TGTGCCAGCAGTTTACCGGAGGGGGCAAGCACAGATACGCAGTATTTT	NA	TRBV28	TRBJ2-3
CASKREGYGEQFF	TGCGCCAGCAAGCGGGAGGGCTATGGTGAGCAGTTCTTC	TRBD2	TRBV5-1	TRBJ2-1
CASSRTGSGNTIYF	TGTGCCAGCAGTCGGACAGGGTCTGGAAACACCATATATTTT	TRBD1	TRBV5-4	TRBJ1-3
CASGPGTSATSTDTQYF	TGTGCTAGTGGTCCCGGGACTAGCGCCACTAGCACAGATACGCAGTATTTT	TRBD2	TRBV12-5	TRBJ2-3
CASSLDYFSGRTAGELFF	TGTGCCAGCAGCTTGGATTATTTTAGCGGGAGGACGGCCGGGGAGCTGTTTTTT	TRBD2	TRBV5-6	TRBJ2-2
CSVEDRGESGEQYF	TGCAGCGTTGAAGATCGCGGGGAGTCAGGGGAGCAGTACTTC	NA	TRBV29-1	TRBJ2-7
CASQTGLSPTDTQYF	TGTGCCAGTCAGACTGGTTTAAGCCCCACAGATACGCAGTATTTT	NA	TRBV9	TRBJ2-3
CASSLSNSQETQYF	TGCGCCAGCAGCTTGAGTAACAGCCAAGAGACCCAGTACTTC	NA	TRBV5-1	TRBJ2-5
CASSQEGDTQYF	TGTGCCAGCAGCCAGGAGGGAGATACGCAGTATTTT	NA	TRBV7-9	TRBJ2-3